A single sample gave rise to the 10 T cell receptor beta chains below, sequenced in a study of blood T cell repertoires in COVID-19. Repertoires were generated with immunoSEQ multiplex PCR, while TCRdb's copy carries only in-frame clones and drops some. The data hold 250,000 to 300,000 clones, with over 75% observed a single time. Sequenced sample: PBMCs or T cells enriched from blood (not recorded which). The receptors here all came from a woman aged 25 to 39 who had recovered from COVID-19.

V and J are TRBV6-5 and TRBJ1-6, with no clear D. The germline CDR1 and CDR2 sequences are MNHEY and SVGAGI. Trimming stripped 6 bases from V and 10 bases from J, with 16 bases between. The CDR3 totals 14 residues. Here the CDR3 reads CASSYGLEGSPLHF. CDR3 in DNA: TGTGCCAGCAGCTACGGCCTCGAGGGCTCACCCCTCCACTTT.

The chain links TRBV7-3 to TRBJ2-7; 8 bases line up with TRBD2. The CDR3 length is 15 residues. Looked up from germline, CDR1 is SGHTA and CDR2 is FQGTGA. J gave up 2 bases and V 0 bases, and 3 bases lay outside the gene matches. CDR3 residues: CASSLTSGTPYEQYF. For the CDR3, the DNA is TGTGCCAGCAGCTTAACTAGCGGGACCCCCTACGAGCAGTACTTC. Full variable domain (remainder filled in from reference TRBV7-3 and TRBJ2-7): GAGVSQTPSNKVTEKGKYVELRCDPISGHTALYWYRQSLGQGPEFLIYFQGTGAADDSGLPNDRFFAVRPEGSVSTLKIQRTERGDSAVYLCASSLTSGTPYEQYFGPGTRLTVT.

The genes are TRBV11-2 and TRBJ1-4; 8 bases match TRBD1. Germline V gene data show CDR1 as SGHAT and CDR2 as FQNNGV. Unmatched junction bases numbered 9, after V lost 8 bases and J lost 4 bases. This CDR3 is 15 amino acids long. CDR3 in DNA: TGTGCCAGCCGACCCCGGACAGGGAGTAATGAAAAACTGTTTTTT. Its translation is CASRPRTGSNEKLFF.

This rearrangement joins TRBV27 to TRBJ1-2; TRBD1 aligns across 7 bases. Germline CDR1 and CDR2: MNHEY and SMNVEV (reference sequence). The CDR3 has 16 residues. Trimming cost V 3 bases and J 5 bases; bases outside gene matches: 12. The CDR3 DNA is TGTGCCAGCAGTTTGCGACAGGGTAGTGGGCTATATGGCTACACCTTC. Encoded protein: CASSLRQGSGLYGYTF.

V gene TRBV7-9 combines with J gene TRBJ2-3; 8 nucleotides line up with TRBD1. There are 18 residues in the CDR3. V shed 1 base and J 5 bases; nucleotides not matched to a gene: 14. Germline CDR1 is SEHNR and CDR2 is FQNEAQ (reference sequence). CDR3: CASSLGGQGQFRIDTQYF. In nucleotides, the CDR3 is TGTGCCAGCAGCTTAGGTGGACAGGGTCAATTTCGCATAGATACGCAGTATTTT.

V and J are TRBV19 and TRBJ1-6, with D possibly TRBD1 on 6 matching bases. V was clipped by 5 bases and J by 7 bases, with 18 bases between them. Germline V lookup: CDR1 LNHDA, CDR2 SQIVND (reference sequence). The CDR3 is made up of 16 amino acids. The CDR3 bases are TGTGCCAGTAGTGTAACAGGGTCTACACGCAATTCACCCCTCCACTTT. It encodes CASSVTGSTRNSPLHF.

This clone was detected only once. This chain links TRBV29-1 with TRBJ1-2, with 9 bases fitting TRBD1. This CDR3 comprises 14 residues. Germline V CDR1 and CDR2: SQVTM, ANQGSEA. The V and J ends lost 4 bases and 8 bases, in that order; junction bases with no gene match: 11. Here the CDR3 DNA reads TGCAGCGTTGGGACAGGGGCCGCCAGCAGGGGCTACACCTTC. Amino acids: CSVGTGAASRGYTF. Full variable domain (rest looked up from reference TRBV29-1 and TRBJ1-2): SAVISQKPSRDICQRGTSLTIQCQVDSQVTMMFWYRQQPGQSLTLIATANQGSEATYESGFVIDKFPISRPNLTFSTLTVSNMSPEDSSIYLCSVGTGAASRGYTFGSGTRLTVV.

The chain is built from TRBV2 and TRBJ2-3; unclear D gene. Per germline, CDR1 SNHLY and CDR2 FYNNEI. The V end was cut by 5 bases, the J end by 14 bases, with 8 bases between. The CDR3 extends over 9 amino acids. DNA of the CDR3: TGTGCCAGCAGTTCGACACCGTATTTT. Protein product: CASSSTPYF.

V is TRBV30 and J is TRBJ1-2, with D possibly matching TRBD1 (5 bases). In germline, CDR1 is GTSNPN, CDR2 SVGIG (reference sequence). V was clipped by 4 bases and J by 4 bases, with 13 bases between them. This CDR3 region has 13 residues. This CDR3 reads CAWKFGGLYGYTF. CDR3 nucleotides: TGTGCCTGGAAATTCGGGGGTCTCTATGGCTACACCTTC.

This clone was picked up one time. The genes are TRBV18 and TRBJ2-1; D is possibly TRBD2 (5 bases). The V end lost 6 bases, the J end lost 6 bases, and 18 bases lay between the germline ends. CDR3 length: 15 residues. CDR1 KGHSH and CDR2 LQKENI come from the germline V gene. The CDR3 nucleotides read TGTGCCAGCTCCCCCCAGAGGGTTGGTTTCAATGAGCAGTTCTTC. Translation gives CASSPQRVGFNEQFF.